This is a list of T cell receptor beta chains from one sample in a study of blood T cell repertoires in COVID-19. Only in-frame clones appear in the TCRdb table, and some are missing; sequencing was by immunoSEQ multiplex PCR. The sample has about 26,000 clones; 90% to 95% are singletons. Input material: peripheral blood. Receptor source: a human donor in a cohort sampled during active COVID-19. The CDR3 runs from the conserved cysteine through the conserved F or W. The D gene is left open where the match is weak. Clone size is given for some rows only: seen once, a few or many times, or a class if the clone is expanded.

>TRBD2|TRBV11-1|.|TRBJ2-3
CASSGLAGASTDTQYF
TGTGCCAGCAGTGGACTAGCGGGGGCTAGCACAGATACGCAGTATTTT
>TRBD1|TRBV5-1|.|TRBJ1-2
CASSLEGQGDYGYTF
TGCGCCAGCAGTTTGGAGGGACAGGGGGACTATGGCTACACCTTC
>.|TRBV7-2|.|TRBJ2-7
CASSPGLINSYEQYF
TGTGCCAGCAGCCCCGGTCTTATTAACTCCTACGAGCAGTACTTC
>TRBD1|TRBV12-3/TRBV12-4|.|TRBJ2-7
CASSLDRRYEQYF
TGTGCCAGCAGTCTGGACAGGAGATACGAGCAGTACTTC
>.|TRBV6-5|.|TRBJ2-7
CASRRTANYEQYF
TGTGCCAGCAGACGGACAGCAAACTACGAGCAGTACTTC
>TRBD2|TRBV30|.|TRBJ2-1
CAWTPSGGAGNEQFF
TGTGCCTGGACTCCTTCGGGGGGGGCCGGGAATGAGCAGTTCTTC
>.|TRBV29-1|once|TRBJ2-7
CSVKIGTGREQYF
TGCAGCGTCAAAATAGGTACAGGGCGCGAGCAGTACTTC
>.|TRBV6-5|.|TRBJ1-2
CASSSSGDLSYGYTF
TGTGCCAGCAGTAGCTCAGGGGATTTAAGCTATGGCTACACCTTC
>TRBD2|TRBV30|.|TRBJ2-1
CACGLAGGENEQFF
TGTGCCTGTGGACTAGCGGGAGGAGAGAATGAGCAGTTCTTC
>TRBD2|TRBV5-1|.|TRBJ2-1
CASEGLAGGVANEQFF
TGCGCCAGCGAAGGACTAGCGGGGGGCGTCGCTAATGAGCAGTTCTTC
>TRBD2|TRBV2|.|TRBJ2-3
CASSEAPAGGQDTQYF
TGTGCCAGCAGTGAAGCCCCGGCGGGGGGCCAAGATACGCAGTATTTT
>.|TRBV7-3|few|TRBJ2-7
CASSALAGTSYEQYF
TGTGCCAGCAGCGCCCTCGCGGGGACCTCCTACGAGCAGTACTTC
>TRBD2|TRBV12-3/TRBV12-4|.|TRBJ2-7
CASKRETHEQYF
TGTGCCAGCAAGCGGGAGACCCACGAGCAGTACTTC
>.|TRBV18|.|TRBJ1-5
CASSRESGTNSNQPQHF
TGTGCCAGCTCACGAGAATCCGGGACAAATAGCAATCAGCCCCAGCATTTT
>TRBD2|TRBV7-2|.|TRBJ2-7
CASSLAWGGGAYEQYF
TGTGCCAGCAGCTTAGCGTGGGGCGGGGGTGCCTACGAGCAGTACTTC
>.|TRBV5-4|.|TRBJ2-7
CASSWDTYEQYF
TGTGCCAGCAGCTGGGACACCTACGAGCAGTACTTC
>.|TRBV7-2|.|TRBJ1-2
CASSPTSQVSNYGYTF
TGTGCCAGCAGCCCTACCTCGCAGGTCTCTAACTATGGCTACACCTTC
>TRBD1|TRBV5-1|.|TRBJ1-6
CASSLRTTGGNSPLHF
TGCGCCAGCAGCTTAAGGACGACAGGGGGAAATTCACCCCTCCACTTT
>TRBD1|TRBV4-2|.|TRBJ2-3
CASSQVGTGGLTSTDTQYF
TGTGCCAGCAGCCAAGTCGGGACAGGGGGCCTTACTAGCACAGATACGCAGTATTTT
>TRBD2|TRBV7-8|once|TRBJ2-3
CASSFQGGGVVADTQYF
TGTGCCAGCAGCTTCCAGGGCGGGGGGGTAGTCGCAGATACGCAGTATTTT
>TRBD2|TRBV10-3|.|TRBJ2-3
CAISEPRVAGRTQYF
TGTGCCATCAGTGAGCCGAGGGTAGCGGGGCGCACGCAGTATTTT
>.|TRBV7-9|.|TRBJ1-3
CASWQQAGNTIYF
TGTGCCAGCTGGCAGCAGGCTGGAAACACCATATATTTT
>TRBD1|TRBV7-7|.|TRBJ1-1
CASSSGGRAGGTEAFF
TGTGCCAGCAGCTCCGGGGGACGCGCAGGGGGCACTGAAGCTTTCTTT
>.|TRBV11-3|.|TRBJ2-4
CASSLGGTQYF
TGTGCCAGCAGCTTGGGGGGAACCCAGTACTTC
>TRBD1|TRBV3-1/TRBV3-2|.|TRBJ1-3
CASSPTGSGNTIYF
TGTGCCAGCAGCCCGACAGGGTCTGGAAACACCATATATTTT
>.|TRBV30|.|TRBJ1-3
CAISGPAGNTIYF
TGTGCCATAAGCGGGCCCGCTGGAAACACCATATATTTT
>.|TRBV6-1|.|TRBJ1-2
CASSERSYGYTF
TGTGCCAGCAGTGAGAGAAGCTATGGCTACACCTTC
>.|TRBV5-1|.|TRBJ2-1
CASSLGAAAYNEQFF
TGCGCCAGCAGCTTGGGAGCCGCGGCCTACAATGAGCAGTTCTTC
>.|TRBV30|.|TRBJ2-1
CAWSVFSNEQFF
TGTGCCTGGAGTGTATTTTCGAATGAGCAGTTCTTC
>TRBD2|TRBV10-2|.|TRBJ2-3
CASRIAGSRTDTQYF
TGCGCCAGCAGGATAGCGGGATCGCGCACAGATACGCAGTATTTT
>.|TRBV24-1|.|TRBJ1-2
CATAGLEGYTF
TGTGCCACCGCAGGGCTCGAGGGCTACACCTTC
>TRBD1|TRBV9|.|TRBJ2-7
CASSVGLQGANEQYF
TGTGCCAGCAGCGTAGGCTTACAGGGGGCCAACGAGCAGTACTTC
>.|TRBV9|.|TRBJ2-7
CASSVDPGRSSYEQYF
TGTGCCAGCAGCGTAGACCCGGGGAGGAGCTCCTACGAGCAGTACTTC
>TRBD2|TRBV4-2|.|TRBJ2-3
CASSSLLAGGTDTQYF
TGTGCCAGCAGCTCCCTCCTAGCGGGGGGCACAGATACGCAGTATTTT
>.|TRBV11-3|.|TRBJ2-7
CASSSTAYYEQYF
TGTGCCAGCAGCTCCACCGCCTACTACGAGCAGTACTTC
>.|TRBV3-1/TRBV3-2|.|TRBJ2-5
CASSRGWETQYF
TGTGCCAGCAGCCGAGGGTGGGAGACCCAGTACTTC
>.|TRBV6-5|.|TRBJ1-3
CASKEDGFSGNTIYF
TGTGCCAGCAAGGAGGACGGCTTCTCTGGAAACACCATATATTTT
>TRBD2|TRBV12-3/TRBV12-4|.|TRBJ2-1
CASREREVEQFF
TGTGCCAGCAGGGAGCGGGAAGTTGAGCAGTTCTTC
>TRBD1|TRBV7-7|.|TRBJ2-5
CASSLGTTGGRETQYF
TGTGCTAGCAGCTTAGGGACGACAGGGGGCAGAGAGACCCAGTACTTC
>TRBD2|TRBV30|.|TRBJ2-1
CAWGRGLPYNEQFF
TGTGCCTGGGGGAGGGGACTACCTTACAATGAGCAGTTCTTC
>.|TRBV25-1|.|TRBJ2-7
CASSESETAGHEQYF
TGTGCCAGCAGTGAATCGGAGACAGCGGGTCACGAGCAGTACTTC
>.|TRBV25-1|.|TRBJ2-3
CASSDTTINTDTQYF
TGTGCCAGCAGTGATACTACTATTAACACAGATACGCAGTATTTT
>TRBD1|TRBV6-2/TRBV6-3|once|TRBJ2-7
CASSLPGTGAYEQYF
TGTGCCAGCAGTTTGCCCGGGACAGGGGCATACGAGCAGTACTTC
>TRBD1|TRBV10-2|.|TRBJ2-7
CASSLSTGNEQYF
TGCGCCAGCAGCCTCTCGACAGGGAACGAGCAGTACTTC
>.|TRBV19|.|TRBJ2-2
CASNHGNTGELFF
TGTGCCAGTAACCACGGGAACACCGGGGAGCTGTTTTTT
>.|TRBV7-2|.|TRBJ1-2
CASSPAGNYGYTF
TGTGCCAGCAGCCCCGCAGGGAATTATGGCTACACCTTC
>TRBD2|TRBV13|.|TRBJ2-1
CASSPTSGSRNEQFF
TGTGCCAGCAGCCCGACTAGCGGGAGCAGAAATGAGCAGTTCTTC
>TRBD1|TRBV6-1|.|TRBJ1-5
CASSEAGTGSQPQHF
TGTGCCAGCAGTGAGGCCGGGACAGGGAGTCAGCCCCAGCATTTT
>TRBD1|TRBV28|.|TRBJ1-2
CASSFSLPGQGDYGYTF
TGTGCCAGCAGTTTTAGTCTCCCGGGACAGGGTGATTATGGCTACACCTTC
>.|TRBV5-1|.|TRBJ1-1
CASSFRVGDTEAFF
TGCGCCAGCAGCTTTCGGGTCGGTGACACTGAAGCTTTCTTT
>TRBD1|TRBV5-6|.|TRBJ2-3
CASSLRGQGGTDTQYF
TGTGCCAGCAGCTTGAGGGGACAGGGAGGCACAGATACGCAGTATTTT
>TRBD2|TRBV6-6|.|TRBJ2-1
CASSYSRASGDNEQFF
TGTGCCAGCAGTTACTCGAGGGCTAGCGGGGACAATGAGCAGTTCTTC
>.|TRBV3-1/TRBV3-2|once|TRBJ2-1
CASSQDRGASSEFF
TGTGCCAGCAGCCAAGATCGGGGGGCCTCCTCGGAGTTCTTC
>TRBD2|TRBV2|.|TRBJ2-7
CASSEERSGRLYEQYF
TGTGCCAGCAGTGAAGAGAGGAGCGGGAGGCTCTACGAGCAGTACTTC
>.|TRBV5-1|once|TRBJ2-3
CASSLEAGARTDTQYF
TGCGCCAGCAGCTTAGAGGCGGGGGCCCGCACAGATACGCAGTATTTT